The 30 T cell receptor beta chains below were found in one sample sequenced in a study of cytomegalovirus exposure and HLA in healthy donors. The PCR contained 60 Vbeta and 13 Jbeta primers. The protocol was immunoSEQ multiplex PCR, while the TCRdb copy is restricted to in-frame clones and leaves out a portion. The sample contains hundreds of thousands of clones, over 60% of which appear only once. The material sequenced was PBMCs. These receptor sequences come from a male donor in good health and CMV-seronegative.

The chain has TRBV2 and TRBJ2-5, with D possibly TRBD2 on 6 matching bases. In germline, CDR1 is SNHLY, CDR2 FYNNEI. V gave up 10 bases and J gave up 11 bases, with 17 bases separating them. This CDR3 has 11 amino acids. The CDR3 region is CATGWEAEQYF. CDR3 nucleotides: TGTGCCACCGGGTGGGAGGCGGAGCAGTACTTC. The complete variable domain, with remaining parts taken from reference TRBV2 and TRBJ2-5, reads EPEVTQTPSHQVTQMGQEVILRCVPISNHLYFYWYRQILGQKVEFLVSFYNNEISEKSEIFDDQFSVERPDGSNFTLKIRSTKLEDSAMYFCATGWEAEQYFGPGTRLLVL.

The chain couples TRBV11-1 to TRBJ2-1; 7 bases agree with TRBD2. Unmatched junction bases numbered 12, after V lost 5 bases and J lost 2 bases. CDR3 size: 17 residues. Germline lookup yields CDR1 SGHAT and CDR2 FQDESV (reference sequence). The CDR3: CASSPGGSLDTYNEQFF. The DNA of the CDR3 is TGTGCCAGCAGCCCGGGGGGTTCGCTGGACACCTACAATGAGCAGTTCTTC.

This clone was seen only a few times. The chain links TRBV7-9 to TRBJ2-7, with TRBD2 as a possible D gene (6 bases). With 6 bases removed from V and 1 base from J, the gap between germline ends came to 10 bases. CDR1 is SEHNR and CDR2 is FQNEAQ in the germline V gene (reference sequence). The CDR3 is made up of 13 amino acids. The CDR3 DNA sequence: TGTGCCAGCAGACAGGAGGGGTCCTACGAGCAGTACTTC. Protein: CASRQEGSYEQYF. The whole variable domain, filled in from reference TRBV7-9 and TRBJ2-7, reads DTGVSQNPRHKITKRGQNVTFRCDPISEHNRLYWYRQTLGQGPEFLTYFQNEAQLEKSRLLSDRFSAERPKGSFSTLEIQRTEQGDSAMYLCASRQEGSYEQYFGPGTRLTVT.

This clone was recorded a few times. Here the CDR3 reads CASSQAMAGSLTDTQYF. The CDR3 DNA reads TGTGCCAGCAGCCAGGCGATGGCGGGTTCCCTCACAGATACGCAGTATTTT. The rearrangement joins TRBV4-2 to TRBJ2-3; weak D call: TRBD2 (5 bases). Germline V gene data show CDR1 as LGHNA and CDR2 as YNFKEQ. The CDR3 contains 17 residues. With 3 bases removed from V and 2 bases from J, the gap between germline ends came to 18 bases.

The rearrangement uses TRBV6-6 and TRBJ1-1; no firm D call. Trimming took off 5 bases at V and 8 bases at J, with 6 bases between the two ends. The CDR3 is 10 amino acids. CDR1 and CDR2 (germline): MNHNY, SVGAGI (reference sequence). CDR3 protein: CASSRLEAFF. The CDR3 DNA reads TGTGCCAGCAGTCGTCTAGAAGCTTTCTTT.

This chain connects TRBV15 to TRBJ2-2; D not certain. Between the trimmed V and J ends, which lost 4 bases and 1 base, there was a span of 13 bases. CDR3 length: 16 residues. The germline CDR1 and CDR2 sequences are LNHNV and YYDKDF (reference sequence). CDR3 region: CATSTWWAGNTGELFF. As DNA, the CDR3 is TGTGCCACCAGCACCTGGTGGGCAGGGAACACCGGGGAGCTGTTTTTT.

V usage is TRBV27 and J usage is TRBJ2-3; possibly TRBD1 for D (7 bases). V was cut by 3 bases and J by 6 bases, with 10 bases left in between. Germline-derived CDR1 and CDR2 are MNHEY and SMNVEV (reference sequence). The CDR3 extends over 13 amino acids. The CDR3: CASSFSGGDTQYF. The CDR3, as DNA: TGTGCCAGCAGTTTTTCAGGGGGGGATACGCAGTATTTT.

The rearrangement joins TRBV28 to TRBJ1-3; D might be TRBD1 (5 bases). The CDR3 runs to 15 residues. V shed 1 base and J shed 3 bases, with 10 bases lying between them. Germline V lookup: CDR1 MDHEN, CDR2 SYDVKM. CDR3 DNA sequence: TGTGCCAGCAGTTTATTGTCGGGGGGTGGAAACACCATATATTTT. This gives the protein CASSLLSGGGNTIYF.

This chain links TRBV7-6 with TRBJ1-3; D is unresolved. Trimming removed 1 base at V and 1 base at J, with 5 bases between. The CDR3 contains 14 residues. Germline lookup yields CDR1 SGHVS and CDR2 FNYEAQ. For the CDR3, the DNA is TGTGCCAGCAGCTTAGTAGCTTCTGGAAACACCATATATTTT. It encodes CASSLVASGNTIYF. Supplemented by reference TRBV7-6 and TRBJ1-3, the full variable domain reads GAGVSQSPRYKVTKRGQDVALRCDPISGHVSLYWYRQALGQGPEFLTYFNYEAQQDKSGLPNDRFSAERPEGSISTLTIQRTEQRDSAMYRCASSLVASGNTIYFGEGSWLTVV.

This rearrangement joins TRBV6-1 to TRBJ2-7, with 8 nucleotides matching TRBD1. The CDR3 contains 14 residues. Germline V lookup: CDR1 MNHNS, CDR2 SASEGT. V was pared by 8 bases and J by 0 bases, with 6 bases of the junction left unmatched. The DNA of the CDR3 is TGTGCCAGCTCCTCGGACAGGGTCTCCTACGAGCAGTACTTC. Its translation is CASSSDRVSYEQYF.

This chain connects TRBV5-6 to TRBJ2-3; 13 bases match TRBD2. The CDR3 consists of 19 residues. CDR1 is SGHDT and CDR2 is YYEEEE in the germline V gene. J was trimmed by 0 bases and V by 4 bases; bases with no gene match: 11. As DNA, the CDR3 is TGTGCCAGCAGCCCGACTAGCGGGGGGTCTTCTTCTAGCACAGATACGCAGTATTTT. This encodes CASSPTSGGSSSSTDTQYF.

The chain uses TRBV2 and TRBJ2-2; TRBD1 might be the D (5 bases). This CDR3 region has 14 residues. CDR1 and CDR2 (germline): SNHLY, FYNNEI. The V gene lost 6 bases and the J gene lost 0 bases, with 8 bases spanning the gap. CDR3 residues: CASRQVANTGELFF. CDR3 DNA sequence: TGTGCCAGCAGACAGGTCGCGAACACCGGGGAGCTGTTTTTT.

The rearrangement links TRBV27 to TRBJ2-2, with 13 bases that match TRBD2. V lost 5 bases and J lost 4; bases outside the gene matches: 13. In germline, CDR1 is MNHEY, CDR2 SMNVEV (reference sequence). The CDR3 has 19 residues. The chain's CDR3 is CASSPRLIGTSGATGELFF. The CDR3 DNA follows: TGTGCCAGCAGTCCAAGACTCATCGGGACTAGCGGGGCCACCGGGGAGCTGTTTTTT.

This clone was seen just once. The chain carries TRBV11-2 and TRBJ1-2; a possible D gene is TRBD1 (5 bases). CDR1 SGHAT and CDR2 FQNNGV come from the germline V gene. Trimming stripped 4 bases from V and 4 bases from J, with 7 bases between. The CDR3 is 12 amino acids. The DNA of the CDR3 is TGTGCCAGCAGCTCAGGGATCTATGGCTACACCTTC. This translates into CASSSGIYGYTF.

V is TRBV7-9 and J is TRBJ2-7; TRBD2 matches at 12 bases. V shed 5 bases, J shed 3 bases, and the junction held 5 bases outside the gene matches. In germline, CDR1 is SEHNR, CDR2 FQNEAQ (reference sequence). The CDR3 has 15 residues. The CDR3 is CASSPGLAGIYEQYF. CDR3 sequence (DNA): TGTGCCAGCAGCCCTGGACTAGCGGGAATCTACGAGCAGTACTTC.

The chain carries TRBV7-2 and TRBJ2-2, with D unclear. CDR3 length equals 14 residues. Germline V gene sequence: CDR1 SGHTA, CDR2 FQGNSA. V was shortened by 1 base and J by 4 bases, with 7 bases between the two germline ends. CDR3 nucleotide sequence: TGTGCCAGCAGCTTAGACAGTAGCACCGGGGAGCTGTTTTTT. The encoded protein is CASSLDSSTGELFF. Based on the CDR3 plus reference TRBV7-2 and TRBJ2-2, the full variable domain is GAGVSQSPSNKVTEKGKDVELRCDPISGHTALYWYRQSLGQGLEFLIYFQGNSAPDKSGLPSDRFSAERTGGSVSTLTIQRTQQEDSAVYLCASSLDSSTGELFFGEGSRLTVL.

The V and J genes are TRBV15 and TRBJ2-7, with D possibly matching TRBD1 (5 bases). The V and J ends lost 3 bases and 3 bases respectively, with 9 bases between them. The CDR3 runs 13 residues. CDR1 is LNHNV and CDR2 is YYDKDF in the germline V gene (reference sequence). The CDR3 sequence: CATSSKTGYEQYF. CDR3 nucleotide sequence: TGTGCCACCAGCAGCAAAACAGGCTACGAGCAGTACTTC.

The genes are TRBV19 and TRBJ1-4; 12 nucleotides agree with TRBD1. Germline V gene sequence: CDR1 LNHDA, CDR2 SQIVND (reference sequence). The CDR3 runs to 14 residues. J was trimmed by 8 bases and V by 9 bases; bases with no gene match: 7. CDR3 nucleotides: TGTGCCAGCACTCGGGACAGGGGGCGAGAAAAACTGTTTTTT. As protein: CASTRDRGREKLFF.

This clone appeared a single time. The chain has TRBV5-1 and TRBJ2-7, with D hard to call. The CDR3 runs 14 residues. Germline V gene sequence: CDR1 SGHRS, CDR2 YFSETQ. Trimming took off 1 base at V and 4 bases at J, with 12 bases between the two ends. CDR3 loop: CASSLYGPSYEQYF. CDR3 bases: TGCGCCAGCAGCTTGTATGGGCCCTCTTACGAGCAGTACTTC.

This clone appeared once. The rearrangement joins TRBV7-2 to TRBJ2-3; unclear D gene. The CDR3 consists of 14 residues. Germline CDR1 and CDR2: SGHTA and FQGNSA. V was clipped by 2 bases and J by 2 bases, with 8 bases between them. The CDR3 loop is CASSLPPNTDTQYF. The DNA for the CDR3 is TGTGCCAGCAGCTTACCCCCCAACACAGATACGCAGTATTTT. Combining the CDR3 with reference TRBV7-2 and TRBJ2-3 gives the whole variable domain GAGVSQSPSNKVTEKGKDVELRCDPISGHTALYWYRQSLGQGLEFLIYFQGNSAPDKSGLPSDRFSAERTGGSVSTLTIQRTQQEDSAVYLCASSLPPNTDTQYFGPGTRLTVL.

The chain uses TRBV27 and TRBJ1-4; 7 bases match TRBD1. The CDR3 extends over 14 amino acids. Trimming cost V 2 bases and J 8 bases; bases outside gene matches: 5. Germline V gene lookup returns CDR1 MNHEY and CDR2 SMNVEV (reference sequence). The CDR3 DNA is TGTGCCAGCAGTTTAGGGCAGGGGGTGGAAAAACTGTTTTTT. Its protein is CASSLGQGVEKLFF.

The J gene is TRBJ2-7, the V gene TRBV4-3; D is possibly TRBD1 (5 bases). V was clipped by 0 bases and J by 5 bases, with 17 bases between them. The length of the CDR3 is 16 residues. Germline assignment: CDR1 LGHNA and CDR2 YSLEER. The CDR3 is CASSQDRAGPVDEQYF. CDR3 DNA: TGCGCCAGCAGCCAAGATAGGGCAGGGCCCGTGGACGAGCAGTACTTC.

This chain joins TRBV15 and TRBJ2-7; 12 bases line up with TRBD1. The CDR3 consists of 14 residues. CDR1 and CDR2 from the germline V gene are LNHNV and YYDKDF (reference sequence). J was trimmed by 4 bases and V by 6 bases; bases with no gene match: 4. CDR3 in DNA: TGTGCCACCAGGGAGGGACAGGGGGCTTACGAGCAGTACTTC. The encoded protein is CATREGQGAYEQYF.

The chain uses TRBV9 and TRBJ2-1; 15 nucleotides match TRBD2. Losses at the gene ends were 2 bases for V and 9 bases for J; bases not matched to a gene: 9. The CDR3 length is 17 residues. Germline V gene sequence: CDR1 SGDLS, CDR2 YYNGEE. The CDR3 spells CASSVLWTSGGAGEQFF. CDR3 DNA: TGTGCCAGCAGCGTCCTTTGGACTAGCGGGGGGGCCGGTGAGCAGTTCTTC. Variable domain in full (rest from reference TRBV9 and TRBJ2-1): DSGVTQTPKHLITATGQRVTLRCSPRSGDLSVYWYQQSLDQGLQFLIQYYNGEERAKGNILERFSAQQFPDLHSELNLSSLELGDSALYFCASSVLWTSGGAGEQFFGPGTRLTVL.

The CDR3 region is CASSHPTGENTEAFF. CDR3 sequence (DNA): TGCGCCAGCAGCCACCCTACAGGGGAGAACACTGAAGCTTTCTTT. The chain has TRBV4-1 and TRBJ1-1, with 7 nucleotides matching TRBD1. This CDR3 is 15 amino acids long. Trimming cost V 3 bases and J 1 base; bases outside gene matches: 5. Germline V gene sequence: CDR1 MGHRA, CDR2 YSYEKL.

The chain uses TRBV11-2 and TRBJ1-1, with D possibly being TRBD1 (6 bases). The CDR3 has 14 amino acids. Germline V gives CDR1 SGHAT, CDR2 FQNNGV. V was trimmed by 4 bases and J by 4 bases, leaving 13 bases between them. The CDR3 protein is CASSSLRGGTEAFF. The CDR3 DNA sequence: TGTGCCAGCAGCTCCCTGAGAGGGGGCACTGAAGCTTTCTTT.

The rearrangement joins TRBV9 to TRBJ2-1; D is ambiguous. The CDR3 length is 11 residues. Trimming stripped 0 bases from V and 7 bases from J, with 2 bases between. Germline V gene sequence: CDR1 SGDLS, CDR2 YYNGEE. CDR3 nucleotide sequence: TGTGCCAGCAGCGTAGCTAATGAGCAGTTCTTC. Its translation: CASSVANEQFF.

V usage is TRBV6-6 and J usage is TRBJ2-7, with 8 nucleotides matching TRBD2. Germline trimming cut 0 bases from V and 7 bases from J; bases unmatched to any gene: 8. CDR3 length: 15 residues. CDR1 and CDR2 (germline): MNHNY, SVGAGI (reference sequence). CDR3 sequence reads: CASSYSNGGAQEQYF. CDR3 bases: TGTGCCAGCAGTTACTCGAACGGGGGGGCGCAGGAGCAGTACTTC.

This clone was counted only a few times. The CDR3 DNA is TGTGCCAGCAGCCCCACAGGGATTCGCTACAATGAGCAGTTCTTC. It translates to CASSPTGIRYNEQFF. The chain employs TRBV6-1 and TRBJ2-1, with a possible D match to TRBD1 (6 bases). V dropped 6 bases and J dropped 3 bases, with 15 bases sitting between them. This CDR3 comprises 15 residues. Germline CDR1 is MNHNS and CDR2 is SASEGT.

The V call is TRBV28, the J call TRBJ2-3; 8 bases fit TRBD2. The CDR3 covers 16 residues. Germline V gene sequence: CDR1 MDHEN, CDR2 SYDVKM. The trim removed 5 bases at V and 1 base at J, leaving 8 bases unmatched. The CDR3 sequence: CASSVLGTRRTDTQYF. The DNA of the CDR3 is TGTGCCAGCAGTGTCCTCGGGACTAGGCGCACAGATACGCAGTATTTT.